Below are 8 T cell receptor beta chains sequenced from a single sample in a study of radiation and T cells in renal cell carcinoma. This table comes from immunoSEQ multiplex PCR, and its TCRdb copy is limited to in-frame clones, with some not included. The data contain about 23,000 clones, 45% to 65% of them seen just once; the ten biggest clones take up roughly a fifth. Treatment defined: treatment-naive control, cytoreductive nephrectomy. The sequenced sample was tumor tissue, obtained from a patient whose treatment was nephrectomy without radiotherapy. These receptors were obtained from a human donor with renal cell carcinoma.

A few counts support this clone. The gene calls are TRBV7-9 and TRBJ1-1; D might be TRBD1 (6 bases). CDR3 length: 14 amino acids. CDR1 and CDR2 from the germline V gene are SEHNR and FQNEAQ (reference sequence). The germline V and J ends were trimmed by 1 base and 2 bases, with 8 bases remaining between them. DNA of the CDR3: TGTGCCAGCAGCTTAGGACAGGCTAACACTGAAGCTTTCTTT. Residues: CASSLGQANTEAFF.

This clone has more than one count but fewer than ten. This chain connects TRBV29-1 to TRBJ1-1; D unclear. CDR1 is SQVTM and CDR2 is ANQGSEA in the germline V gene. The CDR3 contains 13 residues. Between the trimmed V and J ends, which lost 4 bases and 4 bases, there was a span of 13 bases. This chain's CDR3 is CSVAGRWGTEAFF. The CDR3 DNA sequence: TGCAGCGTTGCAGGACGATGGGGCACTGAAGCTTTCTTT.

The V and J genes are TRBV6-1 and TRBJ2-1; tentatively, D is TRBD2 (5 bases). Deletions cut 7 bases from V and 8 bases from J, with 18 bases between. CDR3 length: 14 residues. The germline V gene encodes CDR1 MNHNS and CDR2 SASEGT. The CDR3 region has the DNA TGTGCCAGCACCTTAAACGGGGTTACGGATGAGCAGTTCTTC. Its translation: CASTLNGVTDEQFF.

This chain uses TRBV19 with TRBJ1-1; D possibly corresponds to TRBD1 (5 bases). The CDR3 consists of 14 residues. Germline V CDR1 and CDR2: LNHDA, SQIVND (reference sequence). Trimming left V 1 base short and J 4 bases short, with 10 bases between. The CDR3 DNA is TGTGCCAGTAGTATAGTCGGGGGGGTCACTGAAGCTTTCTTT. This translates into CASSIVGGVTEAFF. Drawing the rest from reference TRBV19 and TRBJ1-1, the complete variable domain is DGGITQSPKYLFRKEGQNVTLSCEQNLNHDAMYWYRQDPGQGLRLIYYSQIVNDFQKGDIAEGYSVSREKKESFPLTVTSAQKNPTAFYLCASSIVGGVTEAFFGQGTRLTVV.

In its sample, this clone ranks as medium-sized. V is TRBV5-1 and J is TRBJ1-1; D is perhaps TRBD1 (6 bases). V lost 6 bases, J lost 6 bases, and 21 bases lay in between. Germline V gene sequence: CDR1 SGHRS, CDR2 YFSETQ. This CDR3 has 15 residues. CDR3 sequence (DNA): TGCGCCAGCACTTTCAAGGGGGGACGAGGATCTGAAGCTTTCTTT. Protein sequence: CASTFKGGRGSEAFF. The full variable domain, with the rest looked up from reference TRBV5-1 and TRBJ1-1, is KAGVTQTPRYLIKTRGQQVTLSCSPISGHRSVSWYQQTPGQGLQFLFEYFSETQRNKGNFPGRFSGRQFSNSRSEMNVSTLELGDSALYLCASTFKGGRGSEAFFGQGTRLTVV.

By share, this clone counts as medium-sized (0.01 to 0.1%). This chain joins TRBV25-1 and TRBJ1-6; 10 bases agree with TRBD1. This CDR3 contains 13 residues. In germline, CDR1 is MGHDK, CDR2 SYGVNS. V was clipped by 4 bases and J by 10 bases; unmatched bases: 1. The CDR3 nucleotides read TGTGCCAGCAGTGGGACAGGGGGATCACCCCTCCACTTT. Its protein is CASSGTGGSPLHF.

The rearrangement joins TRBV13 to TRBJ1-6; the match to TRBD1 covers 11 bases. The CDR3 totals 14 residues. CDR1 is PRHDT and CDR2 is FYEKMQ in the germline V gene (reference sequence). V lost 8 bases and J lost 9; bases outside the gene matches: 6. The CDR3 coding sequence is TGTGCCAGCGGCGGACAGGGGGCAAGTTCACCCCTCCACTTT. It encodes CASGGQGASSPLHF.

The J gene is TRBJ2-5, the V gene TRBV18; TRBD1 or TRBD2 may be the D gene (5 bases each). The germline V gene encodes CDR1 KGHSH and CDR2 LQKENI. Trimming removed 3 bases at V and 5 bases at J, with 13 bases between. The CDR3 consists of 14 residues. This CDR3 is CASSPPWGKETQYF. The CDR3 bases are TGTGCCAGCTCACCCCCATGGGGGAAGGAGACCCAGTACTTC.